This T cell receptor beta chain stems from a study of blood T cells in healthy people across ages. Whole-study findings and limits: No one knew whether donors had CMV, which possibly confounded expanded clonotype changes.

Together with a sample-barcoded 5' primer, a J-beta primer mix was included in a second PCR lasting about 7 to 11 cycles. TCRdb processed the 5' RACE reads anew with MiXCR; each CDR3 protein has one entry. The sample comprises around 800,000 distinct CDR3 sequences, approximately 48% of which are singletons, and roughly a fifth rests with the top ten. This clonotype was counted a few times. Its target is unknown. The extraction recovered at least 6 micrograms of total RNA per sample. The germline V gene has CDR1 DFQATT and CDR2 SNEGSKA (reference sequence). The CDR3 consists of 12 residues. V lost 6 bases, J lost 4 bases, and 12 bases lay in between.

The chain joins TRBV20-1 to TRBJ2-5, with D perhaps matching TRBD2 (7 bases). This clonotype was sampled from a man in his 60s in good health. Sequencing input: blood. The CDR3 bases are TGCAGTGCCACGGGGGGCAGAGAGACCCAGTACTTC. Its translation: CSATGGRETQYF.